What follows describes a single T cell receptor (beta chain). Its specificity is unknown. The PCR contained 60 Vbeta and 13 Jbeta primers. TCRdb's table, derived via immunoSEQ multiplex PCR, lists solely in-frame clones and lacks some. The repertoire holds 120,000 or so clones, with about 74% as singletons. The source of the sample is a study of cytomegalovirus exposure and HLA in healthy donors. About the research overall: An earlier analysis found fewer than 120 million unique TCR beta sequences from 200 million or so T cells.

Study findings and constraints: Productive rates of about 87% or about 30% were seen for most TCR beta V segments in an earlier analysis. As a later analysis revealed, the rate of TCR association differed by HLA locus, with DRB1 most and HLA-C fewest.

The specimen sequenced was PBMCs. The source of this sequence is a woman aged 40 to 55 in good health and CMV-seropositive.

CDR3 coding DNA: TGCAGCGCGCCGGGACAGGGTAGTGAGCAGTTCTTC. Amino acids: CSAPGQGSEQFF. The chain combines TRBV29-1 with TRBJ2-1; the match to TRBD1 covers 9 bases. The ends lost 7 bases at V and 9 bases at J; junction bases unmatched: 7. The CDR3 sequence is 12 residues long. CDR1 and CDR2 (germline): SQVTM, ANQGSEA.